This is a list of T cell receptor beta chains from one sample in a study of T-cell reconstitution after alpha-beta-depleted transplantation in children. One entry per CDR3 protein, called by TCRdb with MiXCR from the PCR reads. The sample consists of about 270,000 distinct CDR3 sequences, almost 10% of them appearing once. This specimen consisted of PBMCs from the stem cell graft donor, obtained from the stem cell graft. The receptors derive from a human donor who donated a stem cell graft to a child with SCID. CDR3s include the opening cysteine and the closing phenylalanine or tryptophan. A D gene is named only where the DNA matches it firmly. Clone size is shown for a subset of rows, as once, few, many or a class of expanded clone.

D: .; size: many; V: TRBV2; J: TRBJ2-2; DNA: TGTGCCAGCAGTGAAGGGTTGGGCTTCTCCGGGGAGCTGTTTTTT; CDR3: CASSEGLGFSGELFF
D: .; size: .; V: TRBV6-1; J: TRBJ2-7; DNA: TGTGCCAGCAAATCCGGGACGGCGGCCTACGAGCAGTACTTC; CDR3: CASKSGTAAYEQYF
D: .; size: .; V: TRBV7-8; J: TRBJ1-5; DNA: TGTGCCAGCAGCTTTGGGACAATTAGCAATCAGCCCCAGCATTTT; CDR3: CASSFGTISNQPQHF
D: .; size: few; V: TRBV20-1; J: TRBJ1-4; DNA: TGCAGTGCTAGACCCCCCAGCGTGCTAAATGAAAAACTGTTTTTT; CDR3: CSARPPSVLNEKLFF
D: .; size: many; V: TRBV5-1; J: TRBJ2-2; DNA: TGCGCCAGCAGCGACCAGGGGATCACCGGGGAGCTGTTTTTT; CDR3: CASSDQGITGELFF
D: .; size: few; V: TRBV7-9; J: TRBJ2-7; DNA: TGTGCCAGCAGCTTTTGGGGGGCCCCCTACGAGCAGTACTTC; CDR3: CASSFWGAPYEQYF
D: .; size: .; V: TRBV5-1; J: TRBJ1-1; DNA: TGCGCCAGCAGCCCCAGTGAGAACACTGAAGCTTTCTTT; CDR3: CASSPSENTEAFF
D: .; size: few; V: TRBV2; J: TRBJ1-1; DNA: TGTGCCAGCAGTGGGGCAGAGAACACTGAAGCTTTCTTT; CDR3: CASSGAENTEAFF
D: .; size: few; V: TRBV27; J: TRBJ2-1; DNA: TGTGCCAGCAAGGGGGGGTGGAATGAGCAGTTCTTC; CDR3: CASKGGWNEQFF
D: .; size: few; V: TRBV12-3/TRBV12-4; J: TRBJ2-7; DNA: TGTGCCAGCAGTTCGGCAAGCTCCTACGAGCAGTACTTC; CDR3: CASSSASSYEQYF
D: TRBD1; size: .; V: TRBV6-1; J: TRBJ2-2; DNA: TGTGCCAGCAGTGCCATCCCGGGACAGGGGGCCGCTACCGGGGAGCTGTTTTTT; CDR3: CASSAIPGQGAATGELFF
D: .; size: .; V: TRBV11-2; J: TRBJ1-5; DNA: TGTGCCAGCAGCTTCGCCCTAGGGCAGCCCCAGCATTTT; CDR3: CASSFALGQPQHF
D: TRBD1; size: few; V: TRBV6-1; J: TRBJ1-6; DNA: TGTGCCAGCAGACCCACAGGGGGCAATTCACCCCTCCACTTT; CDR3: CASRPTGGNSPLHF
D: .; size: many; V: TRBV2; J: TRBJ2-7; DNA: TGTGCCAGCAGTAAGGACCGTTTGTTAACCTACGAGCAGTACTTC; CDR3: CASSKDRLLTYEQYF
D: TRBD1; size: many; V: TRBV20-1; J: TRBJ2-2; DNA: TGCAGTGCTAGAGCCGGGACAGGGCCGACCGGGGAGCTGTTTTTT; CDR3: CSARAGTGPTGELFF
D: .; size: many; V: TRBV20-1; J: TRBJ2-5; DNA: TGCAGTGCCCTCCCCGGCGAGGCCCAGTACTTC; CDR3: CSALPGEAQYF
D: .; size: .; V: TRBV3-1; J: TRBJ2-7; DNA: TGTGCCAGCAGCCGCAGTTGGGAGCCGATCCAGTACTTC; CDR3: CASSRSWEPIQYF
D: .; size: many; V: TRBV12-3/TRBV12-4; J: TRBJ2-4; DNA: TGTGCCAGCAGTTTGGTGACGTTAGCCAAAAACATTCAGTACTTC; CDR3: CASSLVTLAKNIQYF
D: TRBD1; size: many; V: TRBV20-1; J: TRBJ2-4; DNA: TGCAGTGCTAACCGGGACAGGGGGCCTCAAAACATTCAGTACTTC; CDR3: CSANRDRGPQNIQYF
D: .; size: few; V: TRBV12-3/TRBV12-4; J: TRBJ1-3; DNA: TGTGCCAGCACCCCTTATTCGGACACCATATATTTT; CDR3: CASTPYSDTIYF
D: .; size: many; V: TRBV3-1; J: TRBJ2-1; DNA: TGTGCCAGCAGCCCCGGGGCAACAGGGCGATCCAATGAGCAGTTCTTC; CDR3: CASSPGATGRSNEQFF
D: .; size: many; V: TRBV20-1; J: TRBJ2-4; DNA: TGCAGTGCTAGAGATTCGGCAGGAGTGAACATTCAGTACTTC; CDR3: CSARDSAGVNIQYF
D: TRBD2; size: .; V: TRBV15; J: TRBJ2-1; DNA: TGTGCCACCAGCGGTCGACTAGCGGGGGGCTACAATGAGCAGTTCTTC; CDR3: CATSGRLAGGYNEQFF
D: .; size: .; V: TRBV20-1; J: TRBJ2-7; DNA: TGCTGTGCTAGAGCTTGGCGGGGGCCCCTCTACGAGCAGTACTTC; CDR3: CCARAWRGPLYEQYF
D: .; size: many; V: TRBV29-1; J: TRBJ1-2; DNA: TGCAGCGTGCCCGAAGCCGGGCACTATGGCTACACCTTC; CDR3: CSVPEAGHYGYTF
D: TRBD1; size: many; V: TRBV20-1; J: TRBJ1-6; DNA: TGCAGTGCTAACAACCTGGACAGGGGGGATTCACCCCTCCACTTT; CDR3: CSANNLDRGDSPLHF
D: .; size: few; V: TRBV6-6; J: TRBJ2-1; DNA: TGTGCCAGCGATGGTATGCGGGAGCAGTTCTTC; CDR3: CASDGMREQFF
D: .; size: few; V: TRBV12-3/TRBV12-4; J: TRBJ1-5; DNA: TGTGCCAGCAGTCCAGATTATAGCAATCAGCCCCAGCATTTT; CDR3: CASSPDYSNQPQHF
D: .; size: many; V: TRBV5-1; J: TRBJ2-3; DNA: TGCGCCAGCAGCTTAGGGCAGAATGCAGATACGCAGTATTTT; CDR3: CASSLGQNADTQYF